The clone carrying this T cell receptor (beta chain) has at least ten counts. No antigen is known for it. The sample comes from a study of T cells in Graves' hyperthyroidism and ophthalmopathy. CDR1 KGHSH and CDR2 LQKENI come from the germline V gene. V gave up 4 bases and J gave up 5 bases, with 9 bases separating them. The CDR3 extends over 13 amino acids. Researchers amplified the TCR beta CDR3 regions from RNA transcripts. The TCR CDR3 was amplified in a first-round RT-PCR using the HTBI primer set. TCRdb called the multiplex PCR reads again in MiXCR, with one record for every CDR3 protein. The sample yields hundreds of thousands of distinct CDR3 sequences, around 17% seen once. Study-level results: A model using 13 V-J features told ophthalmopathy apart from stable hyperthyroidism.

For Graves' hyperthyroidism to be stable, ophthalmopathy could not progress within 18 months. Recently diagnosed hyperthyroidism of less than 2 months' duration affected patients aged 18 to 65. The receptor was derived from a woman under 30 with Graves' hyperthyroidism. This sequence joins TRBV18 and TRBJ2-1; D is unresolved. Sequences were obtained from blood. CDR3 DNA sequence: TGTGCCAGCTCACGAGAACGGGACAATGAGCAGTTCTTC. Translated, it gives CASSRERDNEQFF. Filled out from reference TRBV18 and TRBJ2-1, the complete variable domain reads NAGVMQNPRHLVRRRGQEARLRCSPMKGHSHVYWYRQLPEEGLKFMVYLQKENIIDESGMPKERFSAEFPKEGPSILRIQQVVRGDSAAYFCASSRERDNEQFFGPGTRLTVL.